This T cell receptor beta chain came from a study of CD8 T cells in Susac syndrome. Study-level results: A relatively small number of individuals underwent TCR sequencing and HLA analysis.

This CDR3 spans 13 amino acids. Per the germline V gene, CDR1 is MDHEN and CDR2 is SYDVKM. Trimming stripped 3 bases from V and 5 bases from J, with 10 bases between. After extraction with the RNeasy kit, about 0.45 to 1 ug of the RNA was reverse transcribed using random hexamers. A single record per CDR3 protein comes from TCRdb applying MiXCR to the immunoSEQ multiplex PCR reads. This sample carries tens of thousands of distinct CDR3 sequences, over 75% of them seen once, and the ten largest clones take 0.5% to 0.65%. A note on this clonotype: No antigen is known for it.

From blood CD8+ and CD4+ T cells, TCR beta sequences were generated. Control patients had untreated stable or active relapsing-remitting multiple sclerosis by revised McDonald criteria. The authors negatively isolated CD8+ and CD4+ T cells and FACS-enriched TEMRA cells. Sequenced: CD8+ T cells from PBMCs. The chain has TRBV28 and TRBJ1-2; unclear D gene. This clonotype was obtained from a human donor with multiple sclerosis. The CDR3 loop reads CASSLVPVYGYTF. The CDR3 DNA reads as TGTGCCAGCAGTTTGGTGCCCGTATATGGCTACACCTTC.